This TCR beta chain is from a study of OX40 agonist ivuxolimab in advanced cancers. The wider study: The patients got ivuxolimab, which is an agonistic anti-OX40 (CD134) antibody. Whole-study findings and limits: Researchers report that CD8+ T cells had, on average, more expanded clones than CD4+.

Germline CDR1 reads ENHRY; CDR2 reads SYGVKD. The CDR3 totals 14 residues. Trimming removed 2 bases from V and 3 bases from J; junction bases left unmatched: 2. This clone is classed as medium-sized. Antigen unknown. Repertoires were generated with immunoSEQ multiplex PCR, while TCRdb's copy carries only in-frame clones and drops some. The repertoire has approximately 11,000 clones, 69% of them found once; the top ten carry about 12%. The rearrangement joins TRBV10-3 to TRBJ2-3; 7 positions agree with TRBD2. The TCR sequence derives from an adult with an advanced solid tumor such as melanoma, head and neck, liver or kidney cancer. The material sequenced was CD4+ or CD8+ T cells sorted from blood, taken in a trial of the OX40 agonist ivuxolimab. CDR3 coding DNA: TGTGCCATCAGTGAGGTGGGGGGGACAGATACGCAGTATTTT. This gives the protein CAISEVGGTDTQYF.